Each of the 28 T cell receptor beta chains below was sequenced from the same sample in a study of blood T cell repertoires in COVID-19. TCRdb's copy holds only in-frame clones and misses some; the assay was immunoSEQ multiplex PCR. The sample consists of under 150,000 clones, around three quarters of them appearing once. The sample was peripheral blood. These receptors came from a human donor in a cohort sampled during active COVID-19.

The chain joins TRBV24-1 to TRBJ2-1, with D possibly matching TRBD2 (5 bases). V gave up 3 bases and J gave up 5 bases, with 13 bases separating them. Looked up from germline, CDR1 is KGHDR and CDR2 is SFDVKD. This CDR3 is built from 15 residues. This CDR3 reads CATSDTSHVDNEQFF. The CDR3 DNA is TGTGCCACCAGTGATACTAGTCACGTAGACAATGAGCAGTTCTTC.

The sample holds a few counts of this clone. The chain is built from TRBV5-1 and TRBJ1-1; D might be TRBD1 (5 bases). Germline V CDR1 and CDR2: SGHRS, YFSETQ. The V end lost 4 bases, the J end lost 5 bases, and 27 bases lay between the germline ends. The CDR3 extends over 18 amino acids. The CDR3 region is CASSPSPRRGAEATEAFF. DNA for the CDR3: TGCGCCAGCAGCCCTTCACCCCGGAGGGGCGCGGAGGCAACTGAAGCTTTCTTT.

The chain employs TRBV2 and TRBJ2-1, with TRBD2 matching 9 bases. This CDR3 comprises 16 residues. Per the germline V gene, CDR1 is SNHLY and CDR2 is FYNNEI. V lost 3 bases and J lost 2; bases outside the gene matches: 5. CDR3: CASSEVAGVTYNEQFF. CDR3 in DNA: TGTGCCAGCAGTGAGGTAGCGGGGGTTACCTACAATGAGCAGTTCTTC.

The chain carries TRBV3-1 (or the pseudogene TRBV3-2) and TRBJ1-3; D remains ambiguous. In germline, CDR1 is LGHDT, CDR2 YNNKEL (reference sequence). The CDR3 covers 17 residues. Trimming took 4 bases from V and 0 from J, leaving 16 bases between them. The CDR3 loop reads CASSLRTMAHSGNTIYF. The CDR3 bases are TGTGCCAGCAGCCTCAGAACGATGGCCCACTCTGGAAACACCATATATTTT.

The chain carries TRBV4-1 and TRBJ2-3; TRBD2 might be the D (6 bases). CDR3 size: 16 residues. Trimming took 4 bases from V and 5 from J, leaving 19 bases between them. The V gene's germline CDR1 is MGHRA and CDR2 YSYEKL. The CDR3 DNA reads TGCGCCAGCAGCCCACCGACTAGGAGGGGTGGAGATACGCAGTATTTT. It yields the protein CASSPPTRRGGDTQYF.

The rearrangement uses TRBV6-6 and TRBJ1-6, with D unresolved. Trimming cost V 2 bases and J 7 bases, with 6 bases left between them. There are 13 residues in the CDR3. CDR1 is MNHNY, CDR2 SVGAGI, per germline (reference sequence). CDR3 sequence reads: CASSYEPNSPLHF. CDR3 nucleotides: TGTGCCAGCAGTTACGAGCCGAATTCACCCCTCCACTTT.

The chain couples TRBV24-1 to TRBJ2-3, with D possibly TRBD1 on 5 matching bases. The CDR3 sequence is 14 residues long. The V gene's germline CDR1 is KGHDR and CDR2 SFDVKD. V was clipped by 3 bases and J by 8 bases, with 14 bases between them. As DNA, the CDR3 is TGTGCCACCAGTGATGCGGACGGAAGGGGTACGCAGTATTTT. Protein: CATSDADGRGTQYF.

The rearrangement links TRBV4-2 to TRBJ1-1; TRBD1 matches at 10 bases. Per the germline V gene, CDR1 is LGHNA and CDR2 is YNFKEQ. The CDR3 runs to 15 residues. The V gene end was trimmed by 3 bases and the J gene end by 7 bases; junction bases not matched to a gene: 8. CDR3 in DNA: TGTGCCAGCAGCCAGAGGACAGGGGGGTACCTTGAAGCTTTCTTT. This sequence encodes CASSQRTGGYLEAFF.

This chain uses TRBV6-5 with TRBJ1-4; no reliable D call. Germline CDR1 reads MNHEY; CDR2 reads SVGAGI. V was trimmed by 6 bases and J by 6 bases, leaving 17 bases between them. There are 15 residues in the CDR3. As DNA, the CDR3 is TGTGCCAGCAGGCCCGGCAGTGCAGGCGATGAAAAACTGTTTTTT. Residues: CASRPGSAGDEKLFF.

The gene calls are TRBV5-8 and TRBJ1-1; unclear D gene. Trimming left V 0 bases short and J 8 bases short, with 5 bases between. Germline loops: CDR1 SGHTS, CDR2 YDEGEE. The CDR3 has 11 amino acids. The CDR3 nucleotides are TGTGCCAGCAGCTTGGTGAGAGAAGCTTTCTTT. The encoded protein is CASSLVREAFF.

This clone was recorded a few times. CDR3 residues: CASSIASSNQPQHF. In DNA, the CDR3 is TGTGCCAGTAGTATAGCCAGTAGCAATCAGCCCCAGCATTTT. The chain recombines TRBV19 with TRBJ1-5; the D is unclear. The germline CDR1 and CDR2 sequences are LNHDA and SQIVND (reference sequence). CDR3 length equals 14 residues. V was clipped by 1 base and J by 0 bases, with 4 bases between them.

The chain employs TRBV18 and TRBJ2-5; D perhaps matches TRBD1 (6 bases). This CDR3 comprises 13 residues. CDR1 is KGHSH and CDR2 is LQKENI in the germline V gene. Trimming shortened V by 4 bases and J by 5 bases, and 11 bases separated the two germline ends. DNA for the CDR3: TGTGCCAGCTCACTACAGGGTCAGGAGACCCAGTACTTC. This encodes CASSLQGQETQYF.

This chain uses TRBV25-1 with TRBJ1-2; TRBD1 might be the D (5 bases). Trimming pared 0 bases from V and 5 bases from J, leaving 13 bases between. In germline, CDR1 is MGHDK, CDR2 SYGVNS. The CDR3 sequence is 15 residues long. CDR3 protein: CASSEYRQGGYGYTF. The CDR3 coding sequence is TGTGCCAGCAGTGAATATCGGCAGGGAGGGTATGGCTACACCTTC.

This clone was seen once. The chain links TRBV7-2 to TRBJ1-3; D perhaps matches TRBD1 (5 bases). CDR3 length: 17 residues. The germline V gene encodes CDR1 SGHTA and CDR2 FQGNSA. V lost 2 bases to trimming and J lost 0 bases, with 14 bases between them. As DNA, the CDR3 is TGTGCCAGCAGCTTAAGGGCACAGGTGAACTCTGGAAACACCATATATTTT. Amino acids: CASSLRAQVNSGNTIYF.

The V gene is TRBV5-4, the J gene TRBJ2-5, with 8 bases aligning to TRBD1. V gave up 4 bases and J gave up 4 bases; unmatched junction bases: 6. The CDR3 is 14 amino acids. Germline CDR1 is SGHNT and CDR2 is YYREEE (reference sequence). The CDR3 DNA reads as TGTGCCAGCAGCCGGACAGGGATTAGAGAGACCCAGTACTTC. This gives the protein CASSRTGIRETQYF.

This clone was seen a few times. The CDR3: CASSQGPPGANYGYTF. The CDR3, as DNA: TGTGCCAGCAGCCAAGGTCCCCCAGGGGCTAACTATGGCTACACCTTC. The rearrangement joins TRBV14 to TRBJ1-2; the D gene is possibly TRBD1 (6 bases). V was trimmed by 1 base and J by 0 bases, leaving 12 bases between them. CDR1 and CDR2 from the germline V gene are SGHDN and FVKESK. This CDR3 is 16 amino acids long. Full variable domain (rest looked up from reference TRBV14 and TRBJ1-2): EAGVTQFPSHSVIEKGQTVTLRCDPISGHDNLYWYRRVMGKEIKFLLHFVKESKQDESGMPNNRFLAERTGGTYSTLKVQPAELEDSGVYFCASSQGPPGANYGYTFGSGTRLTVV.

In its sample, this clone was seen once. The chain couples TRBV5-1 to TRBJ2-5; tentatively, D is TRBD2 (5 bases). V dropped 4 bases and J dropped 3 bases, with 13 bases sitting between them. From germline, CDR1 is SGHRS and CDR2 YFSETQ. The CDR3 contains 14 residues. CDR3 protein: CASSTTSGKETQYF. The CDR3 DNA reads TGCGCCAGCAGCACAACTAGTGGGAAAGAGACCCAGTACTTC.

Note on this clone: One end of the junction does not line up with germline, which may come from a read error. The chain uses TRBV7-8 and TRBJ2-2; D is undetermined. Germline assignment: CDR1 SGHVS and CDR2 FQNEAQ. There are 18 residues in the CDR3. CDR3 nucleotide sequence: TGTGCCAGCAGCTTAGGACTCTGGTCTCTGACGAACACCGAGGAGCTGTTTTTT. Translation: CASSLGLWSLTNTEELFF.

The V gene is TRBV7-8, the J gene TRBJ1-2; D is unclear. The CDR3 extends over 12 amino acids. The V gene's germline CDR1 is SGHVS and CDR2 FQNEAQ. V was shortened by 3 bases and J by 3 bases, with 5 bases between the two germline ends. The CDR3 spells CASSFQDYGYTF. The CDR3 DNA is TGTGCCAGCAGCTTCCAGGACTATGGCTACACCTTC.

The J gene is TRBJ1-4, the V gene TRBV7-9, with TRBD1 identical over 7 bases. The germline CDR1 and CDR2 sequences are SEHNR and FQNEAQ (reference sequence). The CDR3 length is 15 residues. V lost 1 base to trimming and J lost 4 bases; unmatched junction nucleotides: 3. CDR3: CASSLEGTDNEKLFF. In nucleotides, the CDR3 is TGTGCCAGCAGCTTAGAAGGGACAGATAATGAAAAACTGTTTTTT.

This chain joins TRBV9 and TRBJ2-2; 8 bases are a match to TRBD2. The CDR3 covers 19 residues. Trimming took 4 bases from V and 0 from J; bases not matched to a gene: 14. Per germline, CDR1 SGDLS and CDR2 YYNGEE. The CDR3 reads CASSSRGYSGVPNTGELFF. The CDR3 region has the DNA TGTGCCAGCAGCTCCCGAGGTTATAGCGGGGTCCCGAACACCGGGGAGCTGTTTTTT. Full variable domain (outside the CDR3, taken from reference TRBV9 and TRBJ2-2): DSGVTQTPKHLITATGQRVTLRCSPRSGDLSVYWYQQSLDQGLQFLIQYYNGEERAKGNILERFSAQQFPDLHSELNLSSLELGDSALYFCASSSRGYSGVPNTGELFFGEGSRLTVL.

This clone was counted once. The genes are TRBV27 and TRBJ2-7, with 8 bases that match TRBD1. The V gene end was trimmed by 6 bases and the J gene end by 3 bases; junction bases not matched to a gene: 4. CDR1 MNHEY and CDR2 SMNVEV come from the germline V gene (reference sequence). This CDR3 is built from 13 residues. CDR3 bases: TGTGCCAGCAGCCTCGACAGGGGCTACGAGCAGTACTTC. Protein: CASSLDRGYEQYF.

In DNA, the CDR3 is TGTGCCAGCAGCCTCTGGACAGGGGAGGACGAGCAGTACTTC. Encoded protein: CASSLWTGEDEQYF. The chain is built from TRBV5-4 and TRBJ2-7; 9 nucleotides match TRBD1. The CDR3 runs to 14 residues. V shed 4 bases, J shed 5 bases, and the junction held 7 bases outside the gene matches. Germline loops: CDR1 SGHNT, CDR2 YYREEE (reference sequence).

Of note for this clone: A far larger clone is one base from this, pointing to a likely read error. The sample carries other DNA sequences with the same CDR3. J is TRBJ2-2 and V is TRBV3-1 (or the pseudogene TRBV3-2); D is possibly TRBD2 (7 bases). CDR1 and CDR2 (germline): LGHDT, YNNKEL (reference sequence). This CDR3 is built from 16 residues. For the CDR3, the DNA is TGCGCCCCCAGCCACGGGGGCGGGGGAAGTACCGGGGAGCTGTTTTTT. Protein sequence: CAPSHGGGGSTGELFF.

This clone appeared a few times. The chain links TRBV2 to TRBJ1-5, with 8 bases fitting TRBD1. The V and J ends lost 6 bases and 3 bases, in that order; junction bases with no gene match: 7. This CDR3 spans 15 amino acids. Germline-derived CDR1 and CDR2 are SNHLY and FYNNEI. Written as DNA, the CDR3 is TGTGCCAGCAGCGTTCAGGGGGCTATCAATCAGCCCCAGCATTTT. This gives the protein CASSVQGAINQPQHF.

The rearrangement links TRBV13 to TRBJ2-1; D gene uncertain. CDR3 length: 11 amino acids. The germline V and J ends were trimmed by 5 bases and 9 bases, with 8 bases remaining between them. CDR1 is PRHDT, CDR2 FYEKMQ, per germline (reference sequence). As DNA, the CDR3 is TGTGCCAGCAGCCTCACTGGTGAGCAGTTCTTC. Its protein product is CASSLTGEQFF.

The rearrangement joins TRBV11-2 to TRBJ1-2; TRBD1 might be the D (5 bases). Trimming shortened V by 5 bases and J by 4 bases, and 20 bases separated the two germline ends. The CDR3 is made up of 16 amino acids. Germline CDR1 is SGHAT and CDR2 is FQNNGV. CDR3 nucleotides: TGTGCCAGCAGCCATTACCGAGGGACTGATCCCTATGGCTACACCTTC. Translated, it gives CASSHYRGTDPYGYTF.

This rearrangement joins TRBV6-4 to TRBJ2-1; 8 bases map to TRBD2. The CDR3 covers 14 residues. In germline, CDR1 is MRHNA, CDR2 SNTAGT. Trimming removed 5 bases from V and 10 bases from J; junction bases left unmatched: 10. CDR3 sequence reads: CASSLGGEAQEQFF. The CDR3 DNA sequence: TGTGCCAGCAGTCTCGGGGGGGAGGCCCAGGAGCAGTTCTTC.